This T cell receptor (beta chain) was sequenced in a study of Tregs in tolerant kidney transplant recipients. Whole-study findings and limits: Biological reproducibility was not directly addressed in this study.

Recipients received nonmyeloablative bone marrow transplants from related graft donors, with transient mixed chimerism. Germline V gene data show CDR1 as MNHEY and CDR2 as SVGAGI. V lost 11 bases, J lost 12 bases, and 15 bases stayed unmatched. The CDR3 covers 13 residues. Notes on this clone: What it binds is not known.

This table comes from immunoSEQ multiplex PCR, and its TCRdb copy is limited to in-frame clones, with some not included. The repertoire holds 80,000 or so clones, with roughly 90% as singletons. The sample here was CD4+ T cells from blood (PBMCs), taken 24 months after the transplant. The clonotype comes from a human patient who received a combined kidney and bone marrow transplant. Among the T cells, some may be from the graft donor. The chain has TRBV6-5 and TRBJ2-1; TRBD1 aligns across 8 bases. CDR3 amino acids: CAPDWGQVDGQFF. CDR3 nucleotides: TGTGCCCCAGATTGGGGACAGGTGGACGGGCAGTTCTTC.